A single TCR beta chain is shown here with its context. Its specificity is not known. An end of the junction does not agree with germline; a read error may underlie this. RNA was extracted from bulk tissue without any cell sorting. Distant lung tissue was collected more than 3 cm away from the tumor edge. Between August and November 2014, newly diagnosed, chemotherapy-naive lung cancer patients underwent thoracic surgery in China. A modified ARM-PCR protocol with three rounds of nested PCR amplified TCRbeta. One entry per CDR3 protein, called by TCRdb with MiXCR from the multiplex PCR reads. Of fewer than 90,000 distinct CDR3 sequences listed, roughly 77% are singletons. These data are taken from a study of tumor and adjacent non-tumor tissue in lung cancer. Study-wide context: Around 4 million productive TCRbeta reads were obtained per sample on average. General observations from the study: TCR diversity was significantly greater in tumor than normal lung tissue. Tumor TCR diversity, when higher, was linked to shorter survival.

The receptor's source is a woman in her fifties or sixties with non-small cell lung cancer. What was sequenced was distant non-tumor lung tissue.

DNA of the CDR3: TGTGGCAGCAATTACTCGCTTGCGGGAGGGGGTCAAGAGACCCAGTACTTC. Protein: CGSNYSLAGGGQETQYF. This chain links TRBV6-6 with TRBJ2-5, with 9 nucleotides matching TRBD2. Per the germline V gene, CDR1 is MNHNY and CDR2 is SVGAGI (reference sequence). CDR3 size: 17 residues.